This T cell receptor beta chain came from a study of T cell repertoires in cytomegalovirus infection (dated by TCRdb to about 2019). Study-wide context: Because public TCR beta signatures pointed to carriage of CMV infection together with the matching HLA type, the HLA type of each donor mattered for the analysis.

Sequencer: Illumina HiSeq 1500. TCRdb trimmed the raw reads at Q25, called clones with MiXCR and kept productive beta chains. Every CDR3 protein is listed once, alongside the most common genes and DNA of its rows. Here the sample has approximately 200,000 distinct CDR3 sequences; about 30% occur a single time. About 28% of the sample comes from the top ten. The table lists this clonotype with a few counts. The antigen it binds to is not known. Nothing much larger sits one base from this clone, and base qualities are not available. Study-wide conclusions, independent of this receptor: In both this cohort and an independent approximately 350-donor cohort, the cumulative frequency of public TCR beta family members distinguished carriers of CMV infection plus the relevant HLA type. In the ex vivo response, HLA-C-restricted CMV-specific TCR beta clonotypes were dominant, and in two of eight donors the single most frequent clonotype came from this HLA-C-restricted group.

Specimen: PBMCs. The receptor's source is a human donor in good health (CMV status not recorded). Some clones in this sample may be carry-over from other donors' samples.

The CDR3 here reads CASSSTLHSGGRYNEQFF. The DNA sequence is TGTGCCAGCAGCTCGACTCTCCATAGCGGGGGGCGATACAATGAGCAGTTCTTC. The chain links TRBV11-2 with TRBJ2-1; TRBD2 matches 10 bases in the middle. From cysteine to phenylalanine, the CDR3 is 18 amino acids long. The only DNA kept is the CDR3, 54 bases in frame from the first base. For CDR1 and CDR2, the germline V gene lists SGHAT and FQNNGV. Unmatched junction bases come to 13, with V trimmed by 4 bases and J by 4 bases.